This passage covers 4 T cell receptor beta chains from one sample sequenced in a study of CD8 T cells in Susac syndrome (dated by TCRdb to about 2019). The library came from the immunoSEQ multiplex PCR assay. RNA was extracted using the RNeasy kit, and 0.5 to 1 microgram was reverse transcribed with random hexamers. Using fastp trimming at Q25 and MiXCR clonotype assembly, TCRdb reanalyzed the public sequencing data and kept in-frame beta chains. For every CDR3 protein sequence, its rows merge into one entry that carries the most common genes and DNA. Within this sample are 40,000 to 60,000 distinct CDR3 sequences, with 93% of them counted one time only. The leading ten clones occupy roughly 0.5% of the sample. Sequencing was performed on CD8+ T cells from PBMCs. Receptor source: a human donor with multiple sclerosis.

V usage is TRBV2 and J usage is TRBJ2-3; D perhaps matches TRBD2 (6 bases). Germline CDR1 and CDR2: SNHLY and FYNNEI. The CDR3 covers 16 residues. V lost 5 bases to trimming and J lost 6 bases, with 21 bases between them. Written as DNA, the CDR3 is TGTGCCAGCAGTACAAACTCCGGGACTGGGAAGGATACGCAGTATTTT. This encodes CASSTNSGTGKDTQYF.

This clonotype was seen once. This sequence joins TRBV4-2 and TRBJ2-1; 10 bases match TRBD1. The CDR3 spans 13 residues. V trimming: 1 base; J trimming: 9 bases; junction bases outside the gene matches: 0. The germline V gene encodes CDR1 LGHNA and CDR2 YNFKEQ. The CDR3 DNA follows: TGTGCCAGCAGCCAAGGGGACAGGGGTGAGCAGTTCTTC. Its translation is CASSQGDRGEQFF.

The rearrangement uses TRBV4-1 and TRBJ2-7; the match to TRBD2 covers 8 bases. The CDR3 has 14 amino acids. Germline CDR1 is MGHRA and CDR2 is YSYEKL. V was pared by 2 bases and J by 4 bases, with 4 bases of the junction left unmatched. Written as DNA, the CDR3 is TGCGCCAGCAGCCAACGGGGGGGCCTATACGAGCAGTACTTC. Protein: CASSQRGGLYEQYF.

The chain is built from TRBV20-1 and TRBJ1-1; D unclear. Trimming cost V 2 bases and J 1 base, with 14 bases left between them. Germline CDR1 and CDR2: DFQATT and SNEGSKA (reference sequence). CDR3 size: 15 residues. The CDR3 sequence: CSARSPDRPNTEAFF. CDR3 DNA: TGCAGTGCTAGATCGCCGGACCGACCGAACACTGAAGCTTTCTTT.